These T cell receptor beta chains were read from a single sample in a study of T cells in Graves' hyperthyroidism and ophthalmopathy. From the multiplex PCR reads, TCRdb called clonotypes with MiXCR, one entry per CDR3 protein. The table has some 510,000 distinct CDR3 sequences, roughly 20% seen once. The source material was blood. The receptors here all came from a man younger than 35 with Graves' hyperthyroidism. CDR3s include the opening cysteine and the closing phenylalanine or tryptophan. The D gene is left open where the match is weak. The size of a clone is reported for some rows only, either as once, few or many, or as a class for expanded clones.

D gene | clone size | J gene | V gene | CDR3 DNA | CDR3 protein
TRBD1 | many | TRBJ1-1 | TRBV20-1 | TGCAGTGCTGGACAGGGGATGAACACTGAAGCTTTCTTT | CSAGQGMNTEAFF
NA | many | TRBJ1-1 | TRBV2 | TGTGCCAGCAGCGGCGACAGGGAAGCTTTCTTT | CASSGDREAFF
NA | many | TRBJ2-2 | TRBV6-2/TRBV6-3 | TGTGCCAGCAGTAGCACAGGTGCTAACACCGGGGAGCTGTTTTTT | CASSSTGANTGELFF
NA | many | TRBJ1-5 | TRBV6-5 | TGTGCCAGCAGTCCCTCAGGCCTAGGCGATCAGCCCCAGCATTTT | CASSPSGLGDQPQHF
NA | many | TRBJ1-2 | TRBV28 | TGTGCCAGCGGGTGGACGATCTATGGCTACACCTTC | CASGWTIYGYTF
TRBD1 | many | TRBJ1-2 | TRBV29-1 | TGCAGCGTTAAGGGACAGAGTTATGGCTACACCTTC | CSVKGQSYGYTF
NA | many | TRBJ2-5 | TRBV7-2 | TGTGCCAGCAGCCGGACAGGAGGGATTCAAGAGACCCAGTACTTC | CASSRTGGIQETQYF
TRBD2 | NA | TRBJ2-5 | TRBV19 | TGTGCCAGTAGTATCCAGCGGGGGTTCCAAGAGACCCAGTACTTC | CASSIQRGFQETQYF
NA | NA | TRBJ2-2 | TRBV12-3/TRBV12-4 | TGTGCCAGCAGTTTCGTACAGGCGAACACCGGGGAGCTGTTTTTT | CASSFVQANTGELFF
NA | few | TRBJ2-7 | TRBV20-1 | TGCAGTGCCCCGGGCCCGGGCTACGAGCAGTACTTC | CSAPGPGYEQYF
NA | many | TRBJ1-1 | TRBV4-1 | TGCGCCAGCAGCCAAGACGGGGGAGTGGCGAACACTGAAGCTTTCTTT | CASSQDGGVANTEAFF
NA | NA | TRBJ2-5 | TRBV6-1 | TGTGCCAGCAGGACTTCGTACCAAGAGACCCAGTACTTC | CASRTSYQETQYF
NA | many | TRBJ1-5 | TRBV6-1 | TGTGCCAGCAGTACGTTGGCTTCGGGGCACAATCAGCCCCAGCATTTT | CASSTLASGHNQPQHF
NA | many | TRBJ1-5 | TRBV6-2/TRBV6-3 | TGTGCCAGCAGTTATTCCCGGGGTGTACAGCCCCAGCATTTT | CASSYSRGVQPQHF
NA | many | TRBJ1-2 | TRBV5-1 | TGCGCCAGCAGCTACTCACCGGCTAACTATGGCTACACCTTC | CASSYSPANYGYTF
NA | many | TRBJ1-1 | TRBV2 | TGTGCCAGCAGTGGACAGACCCAAGCTTTCTTT | CASSGQTQAFF
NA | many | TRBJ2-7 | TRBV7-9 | TGTGCCAGCAGCCCCCCGCTGGCGTACGAGCAGTACTTC | CASSPPLAYEQYF
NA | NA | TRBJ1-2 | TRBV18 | TGTGCCAGCTCACCGCAGCTGGGGGTCTCAGACTATGGCTACACCTTC | CASSPQLGVSDYGYTF
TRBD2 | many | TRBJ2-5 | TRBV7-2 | TGTGCCAGCAGCACCGGCCTAGCGGGGGAAAGGAAGACCCAGTACTTC | CASSTGLAGERKTQYF
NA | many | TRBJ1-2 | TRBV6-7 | TGTGCCAGCAGTTACGCACAGAGCGTTGGCTACACCTTC | CASSYAQSVGYTF
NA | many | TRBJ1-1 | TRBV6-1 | TGTGCCAGCGCGGAAGGCGGCACTGAAGCTTTCTTT | CASAEGGTEAFF
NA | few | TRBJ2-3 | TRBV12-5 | TGTGCTAGTGGCCTGACAGGCCACGGGACAGATACGCAGTATTTT | CASGLTGHGTDTQYF
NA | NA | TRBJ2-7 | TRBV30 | TGTGCCTGGAACAGGGGAGGGGTGGGAGAGCAGTACTTC | CAWNRGGVGEQYF
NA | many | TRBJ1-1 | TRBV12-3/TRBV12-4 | TGTGCCAGCAGAAATTACCTGAACACTGAAGCTTTCTTT | CASRNYLNTEAFF
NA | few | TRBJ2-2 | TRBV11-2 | TGTGCCAGCAAGGGGGATAGTTGGACCGGGGAGCTGTTTTTT | CASKGDSWTGELFF
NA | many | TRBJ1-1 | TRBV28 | TGTGCCAGCATTGGCGACACTGAAGCTTTCTTT | CASIGDTEAFF
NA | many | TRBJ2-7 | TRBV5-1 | TGCGCCAGCAGACCAGGTCACCAAGCCTACGAGCAGTACTTC | CASRPGHQAYEQYF
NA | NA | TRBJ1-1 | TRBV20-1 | TGCAGTGCTAGAGATCTTCGGGCAGGCGGAGCTTTCTTT | CSARDLRAGGAFF
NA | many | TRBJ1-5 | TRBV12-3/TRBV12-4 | TGTGCCAGCTATTCGACGGGGTCGGGACAGCCCCAGCATTTT | CASYSTGSGQPQHF
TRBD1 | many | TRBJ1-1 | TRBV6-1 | TGTGCCAGCAGGTCCGGGACAGGGCCTCCAATAACTGAAGCTTTCTTT | CASRSGTGPPITEAFF
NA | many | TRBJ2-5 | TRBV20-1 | TGCAGTGCTAGAGTTATGGCGGTTCTGTACCAAGAGACCCAGTACTTC | CSARVMAVLYQETQYF
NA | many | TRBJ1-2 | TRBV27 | TGTGCCAGCAGTTTATCTGGCTCTTCGGCGGGCTACACCTTC | CASSLSGSSAGYTF
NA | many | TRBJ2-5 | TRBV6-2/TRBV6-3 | TGTGCCAGCAGTACCCGGGACTCCCTCCCAGAGACCCAGTACTTC | CASSTRDSLPETQYF
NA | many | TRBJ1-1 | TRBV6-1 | TGTGCCAGCAGTGAAAGTGGGGGACCTGAAGCTTTCTTT | CASSESGGPEAFF
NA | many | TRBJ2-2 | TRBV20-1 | TGCAGTGCTTGGACTAACGGGGAGCTGTTTTTT | CSAWTNGELFF
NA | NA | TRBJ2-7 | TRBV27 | TGTGCCAGCAGTTCGGCCGACAGCTCCTACGAGCAGTACTTC | CASSSADSSYEQYF
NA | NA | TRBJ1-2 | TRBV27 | TGTGCCAGCAGTTTATTAGGGGACGGTGGCTACACCTTC | CASSLLGDGGYTF
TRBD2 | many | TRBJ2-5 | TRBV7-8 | TGTGCCAGCAGCTTAGCGGGGCTAGCGGCCGAGACCCAGTACTTC | CASSLAGLAAETQYF
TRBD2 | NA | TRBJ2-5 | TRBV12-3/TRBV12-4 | TGTGCCAGCAGTAAGACTAGCGGGGGCGAGACCCAGTACTTC | CASSKTSGGETQYF
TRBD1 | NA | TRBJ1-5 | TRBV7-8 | TGTGCCAGCAGGCAGGACAGGGTCGGGGGTCAGCCCCAGCATTTT | CASRQDRVGGQPQHF
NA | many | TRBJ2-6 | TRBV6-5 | TGTGCCAGCAGCTTCCGTCGACGTTCCTCTGGGGCCAACGTCCTGACTTTC | CASSFRRRSSGANVLTF
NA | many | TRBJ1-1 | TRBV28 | TGTGCCAGCAGTTCCAGGGGATTCGCTGAAGCTTTCTTT | CASSSRGFAEAFF
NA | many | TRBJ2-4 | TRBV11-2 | TGTGCCAGCAGTGGGGAAGGGAGTAGATGGGACATTCAGTACTTC | CASSGEGSRWDIQYF
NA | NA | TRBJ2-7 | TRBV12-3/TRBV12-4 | TGTGCCAGCAGCCCGGATGCTCTCTCCTACGAGCAGTACTTC | CASSPDALSYEQYF
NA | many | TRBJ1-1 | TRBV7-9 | TGTGCCAGCAGCCAAGACAGCGCGGAAGCTTTCTTT | CASSQDSAEAFF
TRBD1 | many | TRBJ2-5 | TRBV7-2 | TGTGCCAGCAGCCCTACAGGGGTGGGGACCCAGTACTTC | CASSPTGVGTQYF
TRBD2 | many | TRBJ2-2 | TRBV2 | TGTGCCAGCAGTTCGGGACTAGCGGGGGCCGGGACCGGGGAGCTGTTTTTT | CASSSGLAGAGTGELFF
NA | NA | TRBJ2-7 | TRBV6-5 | TGTGCCAGCAGTTACTCTCAGGGGTACCACGAGCAGTACTTC | CASSYSQGYHEQYF
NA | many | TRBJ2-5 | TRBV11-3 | TGTGCCAGCACCTATTCCGGGACACCCCAAGAGACCCAGTACTTC | CASTYSGTPQETQYF
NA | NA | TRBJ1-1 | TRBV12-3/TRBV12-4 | TGTGCCAGCAGTTTATCCTTGGGGGGAATCGAAGCTTTCTTT | CASSLSLGGIEAFF
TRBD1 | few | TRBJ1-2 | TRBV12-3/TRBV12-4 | TGTGCCAGCAGTGATCCGGGACAGGGGTATGGCTACACCTTC | CASSDPGQGYGYTF
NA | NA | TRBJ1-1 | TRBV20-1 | TGCAGTGCTAGAGCCACCTTAGGACAGTCGAACACTGAAGCTTTCTTT | CSARATLGQSNTEAFF
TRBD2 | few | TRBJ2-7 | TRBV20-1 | TGCAGTGCTAGACCCCGGACTAGCGGGAGCTCCTACGAGCAGTACTTC | CSARPRTSGSSYEQYF
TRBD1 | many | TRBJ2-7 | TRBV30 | TGTGCCTGGAGTCTCCGGGACAGGGTCTACGAGCAGTACTTC | CAWSLRDRVYEQYF
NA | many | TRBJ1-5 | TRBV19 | TGTGCCAGTAGTCCTGTCTCTCATCAGCCCCAGCATTTT | CASSPVSHQPQHF
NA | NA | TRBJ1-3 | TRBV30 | TGTGCCTGGGGCGTTTCAAACACCATATATTTT | CAWGVSNTIYF
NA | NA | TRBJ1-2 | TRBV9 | TGTGCCAGCAGCCCCGCAGGGTACGATGGCTACACCTTC | CASSPAGYDGYTF